Listed below are T cell receptor beta chains from one sample, sequenced in a study of OX40 agonist ivuxolimab in advanced cancers. The method was immunoSEQ multiplex PCR; TCRdb's version includes in-frame clones alone and lacks a portion of them. This table has 57,000 or so clones, 65% to 85% appearing once. Sequences were derived from CD4+ or CD8+ T cells sorted from blood, sampled in a trial of the OX40 agonist ivuxolimab. The receptors were sampled from an adult with an advanced solid tumor such as melanoma, head and neck, liver or kidney cancer. CDR3s include the opening cysteine and the closing phenylalanine or tryptophan. The order of the fields is V gene, clone size, D gene, J gene, CDR3 protein, CDR3 DNA. The D gene is left open where the match is weak. Only some rows state a clone size, as once, few, many or a class for expanded clones.

>TRBV18|-|-|TRBJ2-3
CASSPLASTDTQYF
TGTGCCAGCTCACCACTAGCTAGCACAGATACGCAGTATTTT
>TRBV11-3|-|TRBD2|TRBJ2-7
CASSLDGTSYEQYF
TGTGCCAGCAGCTTAGATGGGACTAGCTACGAGCAGTACTTC
>TRBV7-2|once|TRBD2|TRBJ2-1
CASSLGGTSGRNEQFF
TGTGCCAGCAGCTTAGGAGGGACTAGCGGGAGGAATGAGCAGTTCTTC
>TRBV5-6|-|TRBD1|TRBJ1-3
CASSTRQGTGGNTIYF
TGTGCCAGCAGCACCCGACAGGGAACAGGAGGAAACACCATATATTTT
>TRBV19|-|-|TRBJ1-6
CASRGDGAVPPLHF
TGTGCCAGTAGGGGTGACGGGGCTGTGCCACCCCTCCACTTT
>TRBV20-1|-|-|TRBJ1-2
CSARPTGSYTF
TGCAGTGCTAGACCTACAGGGTCCTACACCTTC
>TRBV28|-|-|TRBJ1-4
CASRKSGSEKLFF
TGTGCCAGCAGAAAATCAGGGAGTGAAAAACTGTTTTTT
>TRBV7-9|-|TRBD1|TRBJ1-4
CASSPRQGAREKLFF
TGTGCCAGCAGCCCACGACAGGGGGCGCGGGAAAAACTGTTTTTT
>TRBV11-2|-|TRBD2|TRBJ2-7
CASSLEAGRVYEQYF
TGTGCCAGCAGCTTAGAAGCGGGAAGGGTCTACGAGCAGTACTTC
>TRBV19|-|TRBD2|TRBJ2-1
CASSIETSGYNEQFF
TGTGCCAGTAGTATCGAGACTAGCGGTTACAATGAGCAGTTCTTC
>TRBV28|-|-|TRBJ1-6
CASFRGVGNSPLHF
TGTGCCAGTTTCCGGGGGGTAGGGAATTCACCCCTCCACTTT
>TRBV6-5|-|-|TRBJ1-1
CASSRQENTEAFF
TGTGCCAGCAGCCGACAGGAGAACACTGAAGCTTTCTTT
>TRBV15|-|TRBD2|TRBJ2-1
CATSGGLAAYNEQFF
TGTGCCACCAGCGGGGGACTAGCGGCCTACAATGAGCAGTTCTTC
>TRBV4-3|-|-|TRBJ1-1
CASSQGGAGSTEAFF
TGCGCCAGCAGCCAAGGGGGCGCGGGGAGCACTGAAGCTTTCTTT
>TRBV11-3|-|TRBD2|TRBJ2-1
CASRGGSMNEQFF
TGTGCCAGCAGGGGGGGGAGTATGAATGAGCAGTTCTTC
>TRBV30|-|-|TRBJ1-3
CAWSPDDVTIYF
TGTGCCTGGAGTCCGGACGATGTAACCATATATTTT
>TRBV14|-|TRBD1|TRBJ1-3
CASSQRTGGTIYF
TGTGCCAGCAGCCAGAGGACAGGCGGAACCATATATTTT
>TRBV5-4|-|-|TRBJ1-2
CASSLGRGASYGYTF
TGTGCCAGCAGCTTGGGCAGGGGCGCTTCCTATGGCTACACCTTC
>TRBV2|-|-|TRBJ2-5
CASTDLIRAHISSKQAQYF
TGTGCCAGCACCGATCTTATCCGGGCCCACATATCCTCCAAACAAGCCCAGTACTTC
>TRBV28|-|-|TRBJ2-4
CASRGGTLLAKNIQYF
TGTGCCAGCAGGGGGGGGACATTACTAGCCAAAAACATTCAGTACTTC